This T cell receptor (beta chain) was observed in a study of blood T cell repertoires in COVID-19. Turning to the study itself: Sites in the United States, Italy and Spain provided acute and convalescent COVID-19 samples. Nucleic acid was either cDNA or gDNA, and it came from T cells, B-cell-depleted T cells, or PBMCs.

This CDR3 region has 15 residues. Trimming removed 0 bases at V and 3 bases at J, with 11 bases between. Germline values: CDR1 LNHNV, CDR2 YYDKDF (reference sequence). Source study methods: Amplified reference gene primers provided the basis for estimating nucleated cell counts. Clones were sequenced by immunoSEQ multiplex PCR, and TCRdb holds only the in-frame ones, with some missing. V and J calls and clone size are copied from that table; D and trimming were computed from the DNA. The table shows 72,000 or so clones, with about 81% occurring only once. The sequenced material came from peripheral blood. The chain recombines TRBV15 with TRBJ1-2, with D maybe TRBD1 (6 bases). This TCR came from a human donor in a cohort sampled during active COVID-19. The CDR3 loop is CATSRDLTGYYGYTF. The CDR3 DNA follows: TGTGCCACCAGCAGAGATCTGACAGGTTACTATGGCTACACCTTC.